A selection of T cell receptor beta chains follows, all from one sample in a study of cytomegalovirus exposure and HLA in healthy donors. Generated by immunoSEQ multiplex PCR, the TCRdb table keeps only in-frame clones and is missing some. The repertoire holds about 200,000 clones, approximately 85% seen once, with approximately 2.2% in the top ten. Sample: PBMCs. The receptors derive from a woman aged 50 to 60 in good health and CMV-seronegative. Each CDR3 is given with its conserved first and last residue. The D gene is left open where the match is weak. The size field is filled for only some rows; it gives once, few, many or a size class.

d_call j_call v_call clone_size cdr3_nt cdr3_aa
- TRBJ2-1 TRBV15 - TGTGCCACCAGCAGAGATTTCTCGGGACTGGGGGTGAATGAGCAGTTCTTC CATSRDFSGLGVNEQFF
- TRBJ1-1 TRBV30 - TGTGCCTCAAACAGGGACGGTAACACTGAAGCTTTCTTT CASNRDGNTEAFF
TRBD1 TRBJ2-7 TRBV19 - TGTGCCAGTAGTACCCTCGGGACAGGGTTGTACGAGCAGTACTTC CASSTLGTGLYEQYF
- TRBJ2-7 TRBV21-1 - TGTGCCAGCAGCAAGAGGTATTACGAGCAGTACTTC CASSKRYYEQYF
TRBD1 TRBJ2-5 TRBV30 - TGTGCCTGGAGTGGACAGGGGACTCCAGAGACCCAGTACTTC CAWSGQGTPETQYF
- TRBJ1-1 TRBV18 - TGTGCCAGCTCACTCTATACGGACACTGAAGCTTTCTTT CASSLYTDTEAFF
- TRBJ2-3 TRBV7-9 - TGTGCCAGCAGCTTAGTAGGCGGGAACACAGATACGCAGTATTTT CASSLVGGNTDTQYF
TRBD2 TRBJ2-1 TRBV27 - TGTGCCAGCAGTGCCGCTAGCGGTTCTTCCTACAATGAGCAGTTCTTC CASSAASGSSYNEQFF
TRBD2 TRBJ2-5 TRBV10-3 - TGTGCCATCAGCGATTCGGGACTAGTTGGAGAGACCCAGTACTTC CAISDSGLVGETQYF
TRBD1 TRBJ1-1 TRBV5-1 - TGCGCCAGCAGGAAATCTCCGGGACAGGGTAACACTGAAGCTTTCTTT CASRKSPGQGNTEAFF
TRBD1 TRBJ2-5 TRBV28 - TGTGCCAGCAAACAGGGGGGACAAGAGACCCAGTACTTC CASKQGGQETQYF
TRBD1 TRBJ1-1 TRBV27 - TGTGCCAGCAGTAGACAGGGCTTTGACACTGAAGCTTTCTTT CASSRQGFDTEAFF
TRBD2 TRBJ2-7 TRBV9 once TGTGCCAGCAGCGTAGGCGGGGGAAGGTTGAACGAGCAGTACTTC CASSVGGGRLNEQYF
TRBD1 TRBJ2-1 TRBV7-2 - TGTGCCAGCAGCTTAGGGAACAGGGGAAATGAGCAGTTCTTC CASSLGNRGNEQFF
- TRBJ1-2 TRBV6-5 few TGTGCCAGCAGTTACGTAAGGGGTGGCTATGGCTACACCTTC CASSYVRGGYGYTF
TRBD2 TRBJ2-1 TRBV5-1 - TGCGCCAGCAGCTTTCTAACTAGCGGGAGTAATGAGCAGTTCTTC CASSFLTSGSNEQFF
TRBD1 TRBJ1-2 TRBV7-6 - TGTGCCAGCAGCCCACAGGGGGCGGGTGGCTACACCTTC CASSPQGAGGYTF
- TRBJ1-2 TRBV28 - TGTGCCAGCAGCGACAGAAACTATGGCTACACCTTC CASSDRNYGYTF
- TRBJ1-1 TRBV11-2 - TGTGCCAGCAGCTTAGGAAGGACAATATCTGAAGCTTTCTTT CASSLGRTISEAFF
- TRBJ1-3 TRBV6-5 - TGTGCCAGCATCTCCCAGGGGTCTGGAAACACCATATATTTT CASISQGSGNTIYF
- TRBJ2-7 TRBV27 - TGTGCCAGCAGGGACTCTTACTACGAGCAGTACTTC CASRDSYYEQYF
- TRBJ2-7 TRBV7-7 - TGTGCCAGCAGCTTAGCAACAGGGTCAAGTGGCGAGCAGTACTTC CASSLATGSSGEQYF
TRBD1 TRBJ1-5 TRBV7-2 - TGTGCCAGCAGGAAGGGGGCCGATCAGCCCCAGCATTTT CASRKGADQPQHF
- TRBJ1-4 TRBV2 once TGTGCCAGCAACACTCTAGGGGGATCTAATGAAAAACTGTTTTTT CASNTLGGSNEKLFF
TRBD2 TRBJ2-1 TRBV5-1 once TGCGCCAGCAGACCTGCATCTAGCGGGAGTTGGCATGAGCAGTTCTTC CASRPASSGSWHEQFF
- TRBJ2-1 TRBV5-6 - TGTGCCAGCAGCTTCTCAGGACAGTACAATGAGCAGTTCTTC CASSFSGQYNEQFF
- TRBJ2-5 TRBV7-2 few TGTGCCAGCAGCGTTACGAGGGAGACCCAGTACTTC CASSVTRETQYF
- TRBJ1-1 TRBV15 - TGTGCCACCAGCCGATCGACAGCGAACACTGAAGCTTTCTTT CATSRSTANTEAFF
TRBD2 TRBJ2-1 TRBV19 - TGTGCCAGTAGAGACCCTAGCGGGGACAATGAGCAGTTCTTC CASRDPSGDNEQFF
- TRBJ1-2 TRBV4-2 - TGTGCCAGCAGCCAGAGGTTAACCCCGGGGTTAGATGGCTACACCTTC CASSQRLTPGLDGYTF
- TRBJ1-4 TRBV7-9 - TGTGCCAGCAGCTTAGACAGAGCAACTAATGAAAAACTGTTTTTT CASSLDRATNEKLFF
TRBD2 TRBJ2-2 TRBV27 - TGTGCCAGCAGTTTCGCCTCGGGACTAGCGGTTACCGGGGAGCTGTTTTTT CASSFASGLAVTGELFF
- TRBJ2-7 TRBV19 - TGTGCCAGTTCAACAGAATACCCCTACGAGCAGTACTTC CASSTEYPYEQYF
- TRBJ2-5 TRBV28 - TGTGCCAGCAGTCCCCCCCCAGGGGAAGAGACCCAGTACTTC CASSPPPGEETQYF
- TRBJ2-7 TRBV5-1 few TGCGCCAGCAGCTTGACGGGACTGTCCTACGAGCAGTACTTC CASSLTGLSYEQYF
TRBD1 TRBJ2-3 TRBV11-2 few TGTGCCAGCAGCGCCCGACAGGGTCTGACTAAGGCAGATACGCAGTATTTT CASSARQGLTKADTQYF
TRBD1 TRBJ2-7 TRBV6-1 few TGTGCCAGCAGTTTACCCGGGACAGGGACGGGGGAGCAGTACTTC CASSLPGTGTGEQYF
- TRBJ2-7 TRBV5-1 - TGCGCCAGCAGCCTGGGTAGTCAAAGCTACGAGCAGTACTTC CASSLGSQSYEQYF
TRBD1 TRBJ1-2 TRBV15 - TGTGCCACCAGCAGTTCAGGGGGAGGCTATGGCTACACCTTC CATSSSGGGYGYTF
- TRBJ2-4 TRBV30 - TGTGCCTGGAGTGTTTACCAGGGGAACATTCAGTACTTC CAWSVYQGNIQYF
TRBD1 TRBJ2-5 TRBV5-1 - TGCGCCAGCAGCTCTACGACAGGGGGCTGGGAGACCCAGTACTTC CASSSTTGGWETQYF
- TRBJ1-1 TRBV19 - TGTGCCAGTAGTAGAAAGGACCGGGGATTGAACACTGAAGCTTTCTTT CASSRKDRGLNTEAFF
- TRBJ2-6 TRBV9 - TGTGCCAGCAGCCTCCGGTTGAGACACTCTGGGGCCAACGTCCTGACTTTC CASSLRLRHSGANVLTF
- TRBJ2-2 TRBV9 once TGTGCCAGCAGCCCCGGTCCAGGGGTCACCGGGGAGCTGTTTTTT CASSPGPGVTGELFF
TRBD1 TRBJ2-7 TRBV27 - TGTGCCAGCAGTGGGGGACAGGGACTCTACGAGCAGTACTTC CASSGGQGLYEQYF
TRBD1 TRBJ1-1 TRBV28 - TGTGCCAGCAGTCTTATAGACAGGGGTGAAGCTTTCTTT CASSLIDRGEAFF
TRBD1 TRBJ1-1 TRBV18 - TGTGCCAGCTCGGAAAACAGGGGTGCTTTCTTT CASSENRGAFF
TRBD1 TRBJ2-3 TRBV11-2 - TGTGCCAGCAGCTCTACCTCCGGGACAGTGTTTACAGATACGCAGTATTTT CASSSTSGTVFTDTQYF
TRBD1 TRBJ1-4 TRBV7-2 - TGTGCCAGCAGCCTTAACAGGGGAAAGAATGAAAAACTGTTTTTT CASSLNRGKNEKLFF
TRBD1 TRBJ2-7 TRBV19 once TGTGCCAGTAGTAAGGGACAGGGACGGGCATACGAGCAGTACTTC CASSKGQGRAYEQYF
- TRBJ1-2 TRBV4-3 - TGCGCCAGCAGCCAAGATCAGGGAAGAGGAGGCTACACCTTC CASSQDQGRGGYTF
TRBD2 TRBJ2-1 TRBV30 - TGTGCCTGGAGGCTAGCGGGAGCTGCCGATGAGCAGTTCTTC CAWRLAGAADEQFF
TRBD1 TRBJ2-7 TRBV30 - TGTGCCTGGAGTCCCCGGGGACAGGGGAGACACGAGCAGTACTTC CAWSPRGQGRHEQYF
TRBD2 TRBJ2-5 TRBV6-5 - TGTGCCAGCACCGTTACCTTTAGCGGGGGAGAGACCCAGTACTTC CASTVTFSGGETQYF
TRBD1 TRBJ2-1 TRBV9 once TGTGCCAGCAGCCCCCCAGGGGGTGTCGTGGGGAATGAGCAGTTCTTC CASSPPGGVVGNEQFF
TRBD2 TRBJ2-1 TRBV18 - TGTGCCAGCTCACCACGGGAAAGAAGCGGGAGGATGGCTGAGCAGTTCTTC CASSPRERSGRMAEQFF
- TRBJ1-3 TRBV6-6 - TGTGCCAGCAGCCACAGGACCAACTCTGGAAACACCATATATTTT CASSHRTNSGNTIYF
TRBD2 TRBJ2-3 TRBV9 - TGTGCCAGCAGCCCGAGGACTAGCGGGGTCACGGATACGCAGTATTTT CASSPRTSGVTDTQYF
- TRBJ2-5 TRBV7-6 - TGTGCCAGCAGCCCCCGCCAGGGGTCAGAGACCCAGTACTTC CASSPRQGSETQYF
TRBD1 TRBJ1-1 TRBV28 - TGTGCCAGCGCACCCAGGGGGCGCGGTGGCACTGAAGCTTTCTTT CASAPRGRGGTEAFF